One sample yielded the 22 T cell receptor beta chains listed below, sequenced in a study of shared clonotypes between healthy human individuals. The table came from immunoSEQ multiplex PCR; TCRdb's copy has only in-frame clones and leaves some out. The data contain about 610,000 clones, roughly 97% of them seen just once; the ten biggest clones take up around 0.06%. Sequencing input: naive CD4+ T cells sorted from blood. As for subset: CD45RA+ positively selected. Receptor source: a woman under 40 in good health.

The chain links TRBV5-5 to TRBJ1-2; 7 nucleotides line up with TRBD1. Germline trimming cut 4 bases from V and 4 bases from J; bases unmatched to any gene: 16. Germline CDR1 SGHKS, CDR2 YYEKEE (reference sequence). The CDR3 covers 17 residues. This chain's CDR3 is CASSTNLNRGISYGYTF. The CDR3 DNA reads as TGTGCCAGCAGCACGAACTTAAACAGGGGTATCAGCTATGGCTACACCTTC.

The chain carries TRBV5-1 and TRBJ2-6; D is undetermined. The CDR3 is 15 amino acids. V lost 3 bases to trimming and J lost 0 bases, with 7 bases between them. Germline lookup yields CDR1 SGHRS and CDR2 YFSETQ. Here the CDR3 reads CASSWAVSGANVLTF. The CDR3 nucleotides read TGCGCCAGCAGCTGGGCGGTCTCTGGGGCCAACGTCCTGACTTTC.

The gene calls are TRBV19 and TRBJ2-7; the D gene is possibly TRBD1 (5 bases). Trimming removed 0 bases at V and 0 bases at J, with 9 bases between. The CDR3 covers 15 residues. Germline CDR1 is LNHDA and CDR2 is SQIVND (reference sequence). CDR3 DNA: TGTGCCAGTAGTATAGAAGGGGTTCCCTCCTACGAGCAGTACTTC. Residues: CASSIEGVPSYEQYF.

The chain employs TRBV5-1 and TRBJ2-3; the D gene is possibly TRBD1 (6 bases). Germline lookup yields CDR1 SGHRS and CDR2 YFSETQ. This CDR3 has 17 residues. Between the trimmed V and J ends, which lost 0 bases and 6 bases, there was a span of 20 bases. The CDR3 nucleotides are TGCGCCAGCAGCTTGGTAATGGACAGTCCAAGGGAGGATACGCAGTATTTT. Encoded protein: CASSLVMDSPREDTQYF.

The V call is TRBV5-6, the J call TRBJ1-2; D is uncertain. This CDR3 has 11 residues. Germline CDR1 and CDR2: SGHDT and YYEEEE. V shed 0 bases and J shed 5 bases, with 2 bases lying between them. Written as DNA, the CDR3 is TGTGCCAGCAGCTTGGGGTATGGCTACACCTTC. This translates into CASSLGYGYTF.

In DNA form, the CDR3 reads TGTGCCAGCAGCCAAGATAGTTGGCGGGGGAACACCGGGGAGCTGTTTTTT. As protein: CASSQDSWRGNTGELFF. The chain combines TRBV4-2 with TRBJ2-2, with D maybe TRBD2 (6 bases). Germline V gives CDR1 LGHNA, CDR2 YNFKEQ. V was pared by 0 bases and J by 1 base, with 12 bases between. This CDR3 contains 17 residues.

The V gene is TRBV27, the J gene TRBJ1-5, with D unclear. The CDR3 extends over 15 amino acids. Germline V CDR1 and CDR2: MNHEY, SMNVEV (reference sequence). Trimming cost V 4 bases and J 4 bases, with 14 bases left between them. The chain's CDR3 is CASSSTQTGNQPQHF. The CDR3 nucleotides are TGTGCCAGCAGTTCCACACAGACGGGGAATCAGCCCCAGCATTTT.

The rearrangement links TRBV6-6 to TRBJ2-4; tentatively, D is TRBD1 (6 bases). Between the trimmed V and J ends, which lost 0 bases and 2 bases, there was a span of 11 bases. CDR1 and CDR2 (germline): MNHNY, SVGAGI (reference sequence). The CDR3 totals 16 residues. The CDR3 spells CASSYSGHKPKNIQYF. As DNA, the CDR3 is TGTGCCAGCAGTTACTCGGGACACAAGCCCAAAAACATTCAGTACTTC.

The sample holds one count of this clone. The rearrangement joins TRBV11-2 to TRBJ2-1, with 10 bases that match TRBD1. The trim removed 4 bases at V and 7 bases at J, leaving 13 bases unmatched. The CDR3 has 17 residues. The germline V gene encodes CDR1 SGHAT and CDR2 FQNNGV. For the CDR3, the DNA is TGTGCCAGCAGCTCAGTGCCTACGGGACAGGGGATAAATGAGCAGTTCTTC. It yields the protein CASSSVPTGQGINEQFF.

The rearrangement uses TRBV5-1 and TRBJ2-3, with 8 bases that match TRBD1. The CDR3 has 15 amino acids. Losses at the gene ends were 3 bases for V and 2 bases for J; bases not matched to a gene: 5. Germline CDR1 SGHRS, CDR2 YFSETQ. The CDR3 loop reads CASSWGRGLTDTQYF. The CDR3, as DNA: TGCGCCAGCAGCTGGGGCAGGGGGCTCACAGATACGCAGTATTTT.

In its sample, this clone was seen once. This rearrangement joins TRBV5-1 to TRBJ2-1; 16 bases match TRBD2. Trimming took 0 bases from V and 10 from J; bases not matched to a gene: 10. CDR3 size: 18 residues. Germline V gene sequence: CDR1 SGHRS, CDR2 YFSETQ. The CDR3 DNA reads as TGCGCCAGCAGCTTGGAGAGGGGACTAGCGGGAGGGCCCCACGAGCAGTTCTTC. This gives the protein CASSLERGLAGGPHEQFF.

This chain connects TRBV10-3 to TRBJ2-7; 7 nucleotides line up with TRBD1. The junction had 5 bases not matched to a gene; V was cut back by 8 bases and J by 1 base. This CDR3 is 13 amino acids long. Looked up from germline, CDR1 is ENHRY and CDR2 is SYGVKD. CDR3 nucleotide sequence: TGTGCCATCGGGACAGACTTTTCCTACGAGCAGTACTTC. Protein product: CAIGTDFSYEQYF.

The chain has TRBV28 and TRBJ1-1; D is unresolved. CDR1 is MDHEN and CDR2 is SYDVKM in the germline V gene. Trimming stripped 4 bases from V and 2 bases from J, with 8 bases between. CDR3 size: 13 residues. The CDR3 spells CASSSHDNTEAFF. The CDR3 bases are TGTGCCAGCAGTTCTCATGATAACACTGAAGCTTTCTTT.

Regarding this clone: Other nucleotide sequences in the sample specify the same CDR3. This chain uses TRBV5-6 with TRBJ1-1; D call uncertain. Germline V gives CDR1 SGHDT, CDR2 YYEEEE. The germline V and J ends were trimmed by 4 bases and 2 bases, with 3 bases remaining between them. The CDR3 totals 11 residues. For the CDR3, the DNA is TGTGCCAGCAGCCTTAACACTGAAGCTTTCTTT. This translates into CASSLNTEAFF.

J is TRBJ2-7 and V is TRBV11-2; TRBD1 matches at 8 bases. Trimming at V came to 5 bases and at J to 3 bases, leaving 9 bases not matched to a gene. This CDR3 region has 15 residues. In germline, CDR1 is SGHAT, CDR2 FQNNGV. The CDR3 loop is CASSTRTGRLYEQYF. DNA for the CDR3: TGTGCCAGCAGCACTCGGACAGGGAGGCTCTACGAGCAGTACTTC.

V usage is TRBV19 and J usage is TRBJ2-5, with 14 nucleotides matching TRBD2. The germline V gene has CDR1 LNHDA and CDR2 SQIVND (reference sequence). V lost 6 bases and J lost 5; bases outside the gene matches: 8. The CDR3 is made up of 16 amino acids. The CDR3 DNA reads TGTGCCAGTAGGGGACTAGCGGGAGATTCGCCGGAGACCCAGTACTTC. Protein product: CASRGLAGDSPETQYF.

The J gene is TRBJ2-2, the V gene TRBV7-9; TRBD1 matches at 7 bases. The ends lost 4 bases at V and 7 bases at J; junction bases unmatched: 12. CDR3 length: 16 amino acids. CDR1 and CDR2 (germline): SEHNR, FQNEAQ (reference sequence). The CDR3 is CASSSPGQRTGGELFF. The CDR3 region has the DNA TGTGCCAGCAGCTCACCGGGACAGCGGACGGGCGGGGAGCTGTTTTTT.

In its sample, this clone was seen once. CDR3 DNA: TGTGCCAGCAGCCCGGGACTAGCGGGGGCGGGGACCCAGTACTTC. The encoded protein is CASSPGLAGAGTQYF. The J gene is TRBJ2-5, the V gene TRBV7-8, with 14 bases that match TRBD2. The CDR3 has 15 amino acids. Unmatched junction bases numbered 6, after V lost 5 bases and J lost 7 bases. The germline V gene has CDR1 SGHVS and CDR2 FQNEAQ.

On this clone itself: It is unclear where the CDR3 begins or ends on the DNA, so no DNA is shown, and the CDR3 is as TCRdb lists it. The J gene is TRBJ1-2, the V gene TRBV7-9; the table's D gene call, TRBD1, was not cross checked with the DNA. Termini included, the CDR3 measures 11 amino acids. CDR1 is SEHNR, CDR2 FQNEAQ, per germline (reference sequence). CDR3 amino acids: CASSPVGLGTF.

This rearrangement joins TRBV28 to TRBJ2-7; D might be TRBD1 or TRBD2, each matching 5 bases. Germline CDR1 and CDR2: MDHEN and SYDVKM. The CDR3 is made up of 12 amino acids. Trimming removed 7 bases at V and 5 bases at J, with 12 bases between. As DNA, the CDR3 is TGTGCCAGCACGGGACCACACGACGAGCAGTACTTC. Residues: CASTGPHDEQYF.

The CDR3 DNA is TGCGCCAGCAGTCAATCTCTTAGGACAGGCAAGAAGACCAACGTCCTGACTTTC. Amino acids: CASSQSLRTGKKTNVLTF. The chain has TRBV23-1 and TRBJ2-6; TRBD1 aligns across 7 bases. TRBV23-1 is identified as an open reading frame with a role that is uncertain. The V segment lost 0 bases and the J segment 8 bases; nucleotides outside the gene matches: 13. There are 18 residues in the CDR3.

The chain links TRBV6-6 to TRBJ1-2; 7 nucleotides align to TRBD1. Trimming removed 7 bases from V and 3 bases from J; junction bases left unmatched: 5. Germline V CDR1 and CDR2: MNHNY, SVGAGI (reference sequence). CDR3 length: 13 residues. This chain's CDR3 is CASTGGQHYGYTF. The CDR3 DNA follows: TGTGCCAGCACCGGGGGACAGCACTATGGCTACACCTTC.